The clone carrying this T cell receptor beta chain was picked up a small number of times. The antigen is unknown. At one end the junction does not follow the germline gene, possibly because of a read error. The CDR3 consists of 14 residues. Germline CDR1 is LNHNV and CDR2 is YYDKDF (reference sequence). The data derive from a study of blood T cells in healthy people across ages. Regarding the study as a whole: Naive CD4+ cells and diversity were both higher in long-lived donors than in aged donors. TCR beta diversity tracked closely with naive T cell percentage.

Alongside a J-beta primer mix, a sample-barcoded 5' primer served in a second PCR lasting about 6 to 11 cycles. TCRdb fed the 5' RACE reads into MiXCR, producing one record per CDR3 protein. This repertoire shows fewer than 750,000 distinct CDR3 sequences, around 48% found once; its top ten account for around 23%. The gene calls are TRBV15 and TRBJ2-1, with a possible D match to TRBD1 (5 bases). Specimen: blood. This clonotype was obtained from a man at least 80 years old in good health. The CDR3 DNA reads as TGTGCCACCAACAGAGATGGGGCGAGGAATGAGCAGTTCTTC. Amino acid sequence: CATNRDGARNEQFF.